The next 6 T cell receptor beta chains were all read from a single sample in a study of T cells in Graves' hyperthyroidism and ophthalmopathy. Amplification yielded TCR beta CDR3 regions, with RNA transcripts as the source. Carried out on the TCR CDR3, a first-round RT-PCR used the HTBI primer set. TCRdb re-called the multiplex PCR reads with MiXCR, one entry per CDR3 protein. The data hold about 710,000 distinct CDR3 sequences, with around 15% observed a single time. Material for sequencing was blood. The receptors here all came from a man aged 18 to 35 with Graves' hyperthyroidism.

Ten or more counts support this clonotype. The chain has TRBV6-1 and TRBJ1-1; a weak D match, TRBD1 (5 bases). The CDR3 consists of 15 residues. Germline V CDR1 and CDR2: MNHNS, SASEGT. The germline V and J ends were trimmed by 1 base and 6 bases, with 15 bases remaining between them. This chain's CDR3 is CASSEVNRGSPEAFF. Written as DNA, the CDR3 is TGTGCCAGCAGTGAAGTAAATAGGGGATCCCCTGAAGCTTTCTTT.

This clonotype has ten or more counts. This chain uses TRBV5-5 with TRBJ2-7; possibly TRBD1 or TRBD2 for D (5 bases each). Trimming cost V 4 bases and J 0 bases, with 17 bases left between them. CDR3 size: 16 residues. Looked up from germline, CDR1 is SGHKS and CDR2 is YYEKEE (reference sequence). This CDR3 reads CASSHSGTGSSYEQYF. The DNA for the CDR3 is TGTGCCAGCAGCCACTCCGGGACGGGGAGCTCCTACGAGCAGTACTTC.

This clonotype was picked up a small number of times. This rearrangement joins TRBV10-3 to TRBJ2-2; D call uncertain. The CDR3 runs 13 residues. Trimming shortened V by 2 bases and J by 1 base, and 2 bases separated the two germline ends. Per germline, CDR1 ENHRY and CDR2 SYGVKD. CDR3 in amino acids: CAISERNTGELFF. CDR3 in DNA: TGTGCCATCAGTGAGAGGAACACCGGGGAGCTGTTTTTT.

This clonotype came up many times. The chain links TRBV28 to TRBJ2-1; no reliable D call. The CDR3 is made up of 13 amino acids. V was cut by 2 bases and J by 8 bases, with 10 bases left in between. From germline, CDR1 is MDHEN and CDR2 SYDVKM. CDR3 nucleotide sequence: TGTGCCAGCAGTTTACCTCAGGACGATGAGCAGTTCTTC. Translation gives CASSLPQDDEQFF.

The chain couples TRBV6-1 to TRBJ2-7, with D possibly being TRBD1 or TRBD2 (5 bases each). The V end lost 7 bases, the J end lost 5 bases, and 15 bases lay between the germline ends. CDR3 length: 13 residues. CDR1 MNHNS and CDR2 SASEGT come from the germline V gene. The CDR3 DNA reads as TGTGCCAGCACCGTCCGGTTGGGGGACGAGCAGTACTTC. This encodes CASTVRLGDEQYF.

This clonotype occurred many times. The genes are TRBV11-2 and TRBJ2-3; a weak D match, TRBD2 (6 bases). V lost 2 bases to trimming and J lost 2 bases, with 14 bases between them. The CDR3 runs 16 residues. Germline values: CDR1 SGHAT, CDR2 FQNNGV. The CDR3 region is CASSLHSRGLTDTQYF. CDR3 nucleotide sequence: TGTGCCAGCAGCTTACATTCGCGGGGCCTCACAGATACGCAGTATTTT.